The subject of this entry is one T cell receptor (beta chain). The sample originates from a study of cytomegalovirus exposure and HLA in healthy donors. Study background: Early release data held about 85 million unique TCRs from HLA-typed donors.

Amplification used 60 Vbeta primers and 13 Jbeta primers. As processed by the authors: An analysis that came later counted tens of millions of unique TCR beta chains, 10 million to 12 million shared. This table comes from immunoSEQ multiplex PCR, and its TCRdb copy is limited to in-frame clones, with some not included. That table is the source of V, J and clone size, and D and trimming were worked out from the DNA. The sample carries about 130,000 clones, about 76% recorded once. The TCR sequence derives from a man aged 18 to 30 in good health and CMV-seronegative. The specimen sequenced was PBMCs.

The chain's CDR3 is CASSPYSPLHF. In nucleotides, the CDR3 is TGCGCCAGCAGTCCCTATTCACCCCTCCACTTT. The chain couples TRBV10-2 to TRBJ1-6; D unclear. The CDR3 loop spans 11 amino acids. Trimming stripped 5 bases from V and 8 bases from J, with 4 bases between. CDR1 is WSHSY and CDR2 is SAAADI in the germline V gene.